This TCR beta chain was identified in a study of vaccination and CD4 T cells after COVID-19. Whole-study context: Convalescents were six males and four females, two of them Hispanic. The authors gave control cultures a CEFX pool, an HIV-1 Nef pool, or no peptide. Overall study findings and caveats: When vaccine-specific clones from convalescent patients were examined, 304 of 307 were spike mono-reactive.

The CDR3 spans 14 residues. Germline-derived CDR1 and CDR2 are SGHTA and FQGNSA. Trimming took 2 bases from V and 5 from J; bases not matched to a gene: 4. Sequenced with the Oncomine TCR Beta short-read assay was DNA taken from cultured CD4+ T cells. TCRdb recomputed calls from the PCR reads with MiXCR, one row per CDR3 protein. The profile shows around 15,000 distinct CDR3 sequences, 45% to 50% of them singletons. This clonotype was counted a few times. Its antigen is not known. Noted treatment: roughly 10-day PBMC culture with coronavirus spike peptide pools or control peptides (ViraFEST assay). The receptor's source is a human donor who had recovered from COVID-19. V and J are TRBV7-2 and TRBJ1-1; TRBD1 aligns across 8 bases. Sequencing was done on a sample of CD4+ T cells from blood, cultured in vitro. This chain's CDR3 is CASSLQGALTEAFF. The CDR3, as DNA: TGTGCCAGCAGCTTACAGGGGGCGCTTACTGAAGCTTTCTTT.